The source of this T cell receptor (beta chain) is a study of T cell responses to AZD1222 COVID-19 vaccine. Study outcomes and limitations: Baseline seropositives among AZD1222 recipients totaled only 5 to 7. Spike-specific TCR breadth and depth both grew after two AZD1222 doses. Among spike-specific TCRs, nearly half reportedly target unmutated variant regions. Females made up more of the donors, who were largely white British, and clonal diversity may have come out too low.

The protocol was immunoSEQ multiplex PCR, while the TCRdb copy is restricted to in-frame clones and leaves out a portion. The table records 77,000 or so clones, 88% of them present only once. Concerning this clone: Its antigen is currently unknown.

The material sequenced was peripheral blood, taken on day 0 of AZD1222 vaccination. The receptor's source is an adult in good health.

In DNA, the CDR3 is TGTGCCAGCTCACCCCAGCCAGGGTCAGGTTCACCCCTCCACTTT. Amino acids: CASSPQPGSGSPLHF. The V and J genes are TRBV18 and TRBJ1-6; D may be TRBD1 (5 bases). V was cut by 3 bases and J by 9 bases, with 15 bases left in between. CDR1 is KGHSH and CDR2 is LQKENI in the germline V gene. CDR3 size: 15 residues.